A selection of T cell receptor beta chains follows, all from one sample in a study of memory CD4+ T cells and cytomegalovirus serostatus. The repertoire was sequenced with immunoSEQ multiplex PCR; TCRdb's copy has only in-frame clones and lacks some. The table shows 27,000 or so clones, with under 85% occurring only once. Sequenced input: memory CD4+ T cells from blood. These receptors came from an adult in good health and CMV-seronegative. The CDR3 runs from the conserved cysteine through the conserved F or W. The order of the fields is V gene, J gene, CDR3 protein.

V gene: TRBV4-2
J gene: TRBJ1-1
CDR3 protein: CASSQDTLGRDNTEAFF

V gene: TRBV18
J gene: TRBJ1-2
CDR3 protein: CASSPGGSGYTF

V gene: TRBV7-8
J gene: TRBJ2-3
CDR3 protein: CASSLRLGTTDTQYF

V gene: TRBV5-1
J gene: TRBJ2-7
CDR3 protein: CASRRDFNSYEQYF

V gene: TRBV12-5
J gene: TRBJ1-6
CDR3 protein: CASGLRTGPSPLHF

V gene: TRBV7-6
J gene: TRBJ1-4
CDR3 protein: CASSLSQTNEKLFF

V gene: TRBV2
J gene: TRBJ2-7
CDR3 protein: CASSITGTGGEQYF

V gene: TRBV27
J gene: TRBJ1-2
CDR3 protein: CASSLRREGGYTF

V gene: TRBV11-2
J gene: TRBJ1-4
CDR3 protein: CASSSDRGGEKLFF

V gene: TRBV12-5
J gene: TRBJ1-1
CDR3 protein: CASGFDTNTEAFF

V gene: TRBV9
J gene: TRBJ2-7
CDR3 protein: CASSGISYEQYF

V gene: TRBV10-3
J gene: TRBJ1-1
CDR3 protein: CAISESGGRAEAFF

V gene: TRBV18
J gene: TRBJ2-1
CDR3 protein: CASSLGQGTYNEQFF

V gene: TRBV25-1
J gene: TRBJ2-3
CDR3 protein: CASSRGGGSTDTQYF

V gene: TRBV10-3
J gene: TRBJ1-6
CDR3 protein: CAILGSNSPLHF

V gene: TRBV5-1
J gene: TRBJ1-6
CDR3 protein: CASSPLEGGNSPLHF

V gene: TRBV7-7
J gene: TRBJ2-3
CDR3 protein: CASSLDGSRTQYF

V gene: TRBV29-1
J gene: TRBJ1-3
CDR3 protein: CSVSRGNTIYF

V gene: TRBV6-1
J gene: TRBJ1-6
CDR3 protein: CASSEAVGHWDSPLHF

V gene: TRBV6-5
J gene: TRBJ1-6
CDR3 protein: CASGAGSLSPLHF

V gene: TRBV4-2
J gene: TRBJ2-1
CDR3 protein: CASSSSGGASNEQFF

V gene: TRBV15
J gene: TRBJ1-5
CDR3 protein: CATSRPDRSVGQSQHF

V gene: TRBV7-6
J gene: TRBJ2-3
CDR3 protein: CASSLQRPSTDTQYF

V gene: TRBV7-2
J gene: TRBJ2-5
CDR3 protein: CASSLGVRETQYF

V gene: TRBV20-1
J gene: TRBJ2-5
CDR3 protein: CSASVEETQYF

V gene: TRBV19
J gene: TRBJ1-2
CDR3 protein: CASSMRKGDTNYGYTF

V gene: TRBV11-3
J gene: TRBJ1-6
CDR3 protein: CASSFRGQGNSPLHF

V gene: TRBV5-1
J gene: TRBJ2-3
CDR3 protein: CASSLAWDRTDTQYF

V gene: TRBV11-1
J gene: TRBJ2-2
CDR3 protein: CASSRRTGGDTGELFF

V gene: TRBV25-1
J gene: TRBJ2-7
CDR3 protein: CASRAQSSYEQYF

V gene: TRBV4-1
J gene: TRBJ1-3
CDR3 protein: CASSQDAGTGNTIYF

V gene: TRBV5-6
J gene: TRBJ1-5
CDR3 protein: CASSLAWQHSNQPQHF

V gene: TRBV19
J gene: TRBJ2-7
CDR3 protein: CASTRDRASYEQYF

V gene: TRBV28
J gene: TRBJ1-2
CDR3 protein: CASSRGNYGYTF

V gene: TRBV30
J gene: TRBJ2-7
CDR3 protein: CAWRPGSSYEQYF

V gene: TRBV29-1
J gene: TRBJ1-3
CDR3 protein: CSVEDQDRTGNTIYF

V gene: TRBV6-5
J gene: TRBJ1-1
CDR3 protein: CASSPWDRSNTEAFF

V gene: TRBV4-1
J gene: TRBJ2-5
CDR3 protein: CASSQGQTETQYF

V gene: TRBV6-5
J gene: TRBJ1-1
CDR3 protein: CASSYGNRGSDTEAFF

V gene: TRBV5-1
J gene: TRBJ1-1
CDR3 protein: CASSLEGFTEAFF

V gene: TRBV5-6
J gene: TRBJ2-7
CDR3 protein: CASSAGTNYEQYF